This TCR beta chain came from a study of T cell responses to AZD1222 COVID-19 vaccine. Study-wide results and limits: Repertoires were obtained only post-peak T cell response. Clonal diversity was possibly underestimated; the donors were predominantly white British and more often female.

Repertoires were generated with immunoSEQ multiplex PCR, while TCRdb's copy carries only in-frame clones and drops some. There are approximately 100,000 clones in the sample; around 90% occur only once, and 8% lies in the top ten. The V and J ends lost 4 bases and 2 bases, in that order; junction bases with no gene match: 9. Germline assignment: CDR1 SGHTA and CDR2 FQGNSA. This CDR3 is built from 16 residues. Comment on this clone: Its antigen is undetermined.

The sample was peripheral blood, taken 28 days after the second AZD1222 dose. The chain has TRBV7-2 and TRBJ2-5, with 8 nucleotides matching TRBD1. The sequence was obtained from an adult who received the AZD1222 COVID-19 vaccine. CDR3 sequence: CASSSGTGVRQETQYF. The CDR3 DNA sequence: TGTGCCAGCAGCTCGGGGACAGGTGTCAGACAAGAGACCCAGTACTTC. Full variable domain (missing parts from reference TRBV7-2 and TRBJ2-5): GAGVSQSPSNKVTEKGKDVELRCDPISGHTALYWYRQSLGQGLEFLIYFQGNSAPDKSGLPSDRFSAERTGGSVSTLTIQRTQQEDSAVYLCASSSGTGVRQETQYFGPGTRLLVL.